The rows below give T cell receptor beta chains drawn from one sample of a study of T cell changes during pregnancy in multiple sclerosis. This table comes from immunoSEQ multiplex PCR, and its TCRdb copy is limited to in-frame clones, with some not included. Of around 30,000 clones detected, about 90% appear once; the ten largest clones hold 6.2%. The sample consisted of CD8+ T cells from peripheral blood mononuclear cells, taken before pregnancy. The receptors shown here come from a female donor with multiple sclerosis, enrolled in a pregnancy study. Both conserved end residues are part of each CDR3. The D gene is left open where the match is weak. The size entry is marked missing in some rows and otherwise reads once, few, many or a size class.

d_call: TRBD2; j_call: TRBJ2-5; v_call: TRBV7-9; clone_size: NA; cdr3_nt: TGTGCCAGCAGCTTAGCGCAACTAGCGGTCAAAGAGACCCAGTACTTC; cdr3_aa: CASSLAQLAVKETQYF
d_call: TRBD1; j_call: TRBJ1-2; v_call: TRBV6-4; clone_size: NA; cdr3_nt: TGTGCCAGCAGTGACGAGTCCCAGCCGGGACAGGGTATATCGAGCGGCTACACCTTC; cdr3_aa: CASSDESQPGQGISSGYTF
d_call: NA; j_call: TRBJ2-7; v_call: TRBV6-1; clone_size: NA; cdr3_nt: TGTGCCAGCAACTCTCTAGTCTCCGAGCAGTACTTC; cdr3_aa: CASNSLVSEQYF
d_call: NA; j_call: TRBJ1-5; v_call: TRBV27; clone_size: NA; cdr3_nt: TGTGCCAGCAGTTTAAGAGGGTTTCAGCCCCAGCATTTT; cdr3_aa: CASSLRGFQPQHF
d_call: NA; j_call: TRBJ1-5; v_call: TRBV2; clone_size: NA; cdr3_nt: TGTGCCAGGAACAGGACCTATCAGCCCCAGCATTTT; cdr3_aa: CARNRTYQPQHF
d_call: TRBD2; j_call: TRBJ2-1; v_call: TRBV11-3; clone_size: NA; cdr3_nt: TGTGCCAGCAGCTTATATCCGGGAGGGGTGGCTGAGCAGTTCTTC; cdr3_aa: CASSLYPGGVAEQFF
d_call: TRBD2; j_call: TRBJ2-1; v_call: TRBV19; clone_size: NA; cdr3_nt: TGTGCCAGTAGTCTCTCGACTAGCCCTGAGCAGTTCTTC; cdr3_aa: CASSLSTSPEQFF
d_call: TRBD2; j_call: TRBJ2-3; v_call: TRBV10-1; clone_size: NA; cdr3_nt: TGCGCCAGCAGTGAGTCGATAGCGGGCACGGCGGATACGCAGTATTTT; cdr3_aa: CASSESIAGTADTQYF
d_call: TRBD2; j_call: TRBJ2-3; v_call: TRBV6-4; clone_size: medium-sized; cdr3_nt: TGTGCCAGCAGTGCACTAGCGGGAGCAGATACGCAGTATTTT; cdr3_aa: CASSALAGADTQYF
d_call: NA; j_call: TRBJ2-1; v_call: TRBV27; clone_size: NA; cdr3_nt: TGTGCCAGCAGCCGAACCTTGGCGGGACCCAGCGATGAGCAGTTCTTC; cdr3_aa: CASSRTLAGPSDEQFF
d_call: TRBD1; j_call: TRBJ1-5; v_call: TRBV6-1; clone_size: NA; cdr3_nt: TGTGCCAGCAGTGTTTGGACAGGGGCCTCCAATCAGCCCCAGCATTTT; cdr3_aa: CASSVWTGASNQPQHF
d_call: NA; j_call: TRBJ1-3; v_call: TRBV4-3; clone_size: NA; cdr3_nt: TGCGCCAGCAGCCAAGCCTCAGGGCGCTCTGGAAACACCATATATTTT; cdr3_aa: CASSQASGRSGNTIYF
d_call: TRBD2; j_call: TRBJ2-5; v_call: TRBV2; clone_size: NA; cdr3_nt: TGTGCCAGCAGTGAGCCGGGACTAGGAAATGGGGAGACCCAGTACTTC; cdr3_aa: CASSEPGLGNGETQYF
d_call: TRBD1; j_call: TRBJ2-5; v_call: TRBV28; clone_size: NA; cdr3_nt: TGTGCCAGCAGTTTGGGACAGGGGCGAGAGACCCAGTACTTC; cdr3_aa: CASSLGQGRETQYF
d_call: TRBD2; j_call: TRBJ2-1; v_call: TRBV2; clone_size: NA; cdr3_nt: TGTGCCAGCAGTGAAACGACTAGCGGGATCTTCTTTCATGAGCAGTTCTTC; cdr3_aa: CASSETTSGIFFHEQFF
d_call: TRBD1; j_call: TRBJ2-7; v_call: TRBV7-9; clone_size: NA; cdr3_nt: TGTGCCAGCAGCTTAGCGTGGGGGAGTGGACAGGCCTCCTACGAGCAGTACTTC; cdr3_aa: CASSLAWGSGQASYEQYF
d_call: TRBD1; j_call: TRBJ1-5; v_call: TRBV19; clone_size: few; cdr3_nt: TGTGCCAGTAGCGAGATACAGGGGGCGGCTCAGCCCCAGCATTTT; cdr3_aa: CASSEIQGAAQPQHF
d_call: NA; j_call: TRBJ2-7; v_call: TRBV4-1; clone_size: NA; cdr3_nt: TGCGCCAGCAGCCAAGATCCCAACTACGAGCAGTACTTC; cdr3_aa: CASSQDPNYEQYF
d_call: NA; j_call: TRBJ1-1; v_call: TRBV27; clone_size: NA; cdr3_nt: TGTGCCAGCAGAACAGGGTTGAACACTGAAGCTTTCTTT; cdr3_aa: CASRTGLNTEAFF
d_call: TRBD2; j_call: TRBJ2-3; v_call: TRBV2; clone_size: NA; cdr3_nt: TGTGCCAGCAGTGAAGCAACGGCTAGCGGGAGGTTGTCAGATACGCAGTATTTT; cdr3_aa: CASSEATASGRLSDTQYF
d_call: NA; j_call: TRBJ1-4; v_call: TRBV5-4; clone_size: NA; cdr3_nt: TGTGCCAGCAGCCACTTTGGAACTAATGAAAAACTGTTTTTT; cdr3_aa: CASSHFGTNEKLFF
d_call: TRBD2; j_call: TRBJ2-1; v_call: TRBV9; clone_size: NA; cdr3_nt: TGTGCCAGCAGCGTAGCTACGGGGGGAGGAAGGGAGCAGTTCTTC; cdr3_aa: CASSVATGGGREQFF
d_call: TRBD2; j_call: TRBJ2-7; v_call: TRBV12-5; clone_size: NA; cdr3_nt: TGTGCTAGTGGTCCCCCTAGCGGGAGTCGATCCGAGCAGTACTTC; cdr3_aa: CASGPPSGSRSEQYF
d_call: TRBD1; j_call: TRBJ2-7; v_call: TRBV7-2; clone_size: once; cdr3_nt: TGTGCCAGCAGCCCCTGGCCGGGACAGACCTACGAGCAGTACTTC; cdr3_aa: CASSPWPGQTYEQYF
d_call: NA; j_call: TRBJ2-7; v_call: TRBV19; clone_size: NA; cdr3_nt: TGTGCCAGTAGTATAGTTCCGAGGCAGGAGCAGTACTTC; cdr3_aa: CASSIVPRQEQYF
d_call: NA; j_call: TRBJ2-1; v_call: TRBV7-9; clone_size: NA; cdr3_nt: TGTGCCAGCAGCTTACTGCGGGAAACCTACAATGAGCAGTTCTTC; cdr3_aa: CASSLLRETYNEQFF
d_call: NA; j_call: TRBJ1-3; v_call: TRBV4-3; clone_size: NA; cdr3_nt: TGCGCCAGCAGCCAAGACAGGCACTCTGGAAACACCATATATTTT; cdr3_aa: CASSQDRHSGNTIYF
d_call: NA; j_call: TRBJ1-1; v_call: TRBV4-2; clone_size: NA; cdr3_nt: TGTGCCAGCAGCCCTAAGGAGGGGCAAGGGAACACTGAAGCTTTCTTT; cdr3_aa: CASSPKEGQGNTEAFF
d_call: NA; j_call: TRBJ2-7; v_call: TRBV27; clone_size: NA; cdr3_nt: TGTGCCAGCAGTTTAGCCAGGGACTACGAGCAGTACTTC; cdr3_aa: CASSLARDYEQYF
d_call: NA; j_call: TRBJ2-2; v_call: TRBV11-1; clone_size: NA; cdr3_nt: TGTGCCAGCAGCTTACGAAGCCCTACCGGGGAGCTGTTTTTT; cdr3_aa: CASSLRSPTGELFF
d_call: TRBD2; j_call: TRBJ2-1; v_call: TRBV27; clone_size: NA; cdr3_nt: TGTGCCAGCAGTTCCTGGACTAGTGGGACCTGGAATGAGCAGTTCTTC; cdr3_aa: CASSSWTSGTWNEQFF
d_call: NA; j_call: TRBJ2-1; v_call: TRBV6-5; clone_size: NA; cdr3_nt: TGTGCCAGCAGTTACGGGGGGGCGGGAGAGCAGTTCTTC; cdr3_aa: CASSYGGAGEQFF
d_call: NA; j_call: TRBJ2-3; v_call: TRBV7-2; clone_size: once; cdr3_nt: TGTGCCAGCAGCTTAGTGTCTCTAGCGACAGATACGCAGTATTTT; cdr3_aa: CASSLVSLATDTQYF
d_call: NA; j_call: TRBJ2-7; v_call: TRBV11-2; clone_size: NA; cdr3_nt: TGTGCCAGCAGCTTTTCGCAACAGGGGGGGGACGAGCAGTACTTC; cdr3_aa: CASSFSQQGGDEQYF